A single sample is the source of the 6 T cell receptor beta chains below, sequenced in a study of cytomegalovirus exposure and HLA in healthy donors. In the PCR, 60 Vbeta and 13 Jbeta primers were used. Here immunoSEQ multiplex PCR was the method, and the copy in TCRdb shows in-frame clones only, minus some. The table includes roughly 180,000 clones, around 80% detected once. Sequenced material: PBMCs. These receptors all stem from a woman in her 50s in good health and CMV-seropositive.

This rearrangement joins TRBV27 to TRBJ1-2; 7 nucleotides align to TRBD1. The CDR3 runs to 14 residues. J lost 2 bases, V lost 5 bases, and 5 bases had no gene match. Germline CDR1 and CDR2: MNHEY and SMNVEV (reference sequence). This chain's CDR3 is CASSGQDDNYGYTF. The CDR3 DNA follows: TGTGCCAGCAGTGGACAGGACGACAACTATGGCTACACCTTC.

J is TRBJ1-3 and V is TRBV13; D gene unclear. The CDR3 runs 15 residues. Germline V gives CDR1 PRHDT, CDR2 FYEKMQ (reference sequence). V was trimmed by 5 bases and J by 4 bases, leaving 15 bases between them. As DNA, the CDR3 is TGTGCCAGCAGCATACGGGGTCGGGGAGGAAACACCATATATTTT. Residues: CASSIRGRGGNTIYF.

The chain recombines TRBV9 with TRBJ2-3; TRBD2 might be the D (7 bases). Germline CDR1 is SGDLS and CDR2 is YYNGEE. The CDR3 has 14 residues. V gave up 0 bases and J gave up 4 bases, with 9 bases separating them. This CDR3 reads CASSVGGGPDTQYF. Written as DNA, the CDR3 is TGTGCCAGCAGCGTAGGGGGGGGCCCAGATACGCAGTATTTT.

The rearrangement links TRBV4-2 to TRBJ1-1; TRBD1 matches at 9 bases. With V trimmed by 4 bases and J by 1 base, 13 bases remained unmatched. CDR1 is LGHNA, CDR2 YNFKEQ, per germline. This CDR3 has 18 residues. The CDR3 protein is CASSPRVPGQGANTEAFF. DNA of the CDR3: TGTGCCAGCAGCCCGAGAGTCCCGGGACAGGGTGCGAACACTGAAGCTTTCTTT.

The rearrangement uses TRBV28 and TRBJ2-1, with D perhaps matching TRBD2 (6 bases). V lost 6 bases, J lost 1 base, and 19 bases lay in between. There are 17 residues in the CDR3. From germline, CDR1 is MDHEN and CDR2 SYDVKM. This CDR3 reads CASSRHLAIRSYNEQFF. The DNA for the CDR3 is TGTGCCAGCAGCCGCCACCTAGCGATTCGGTCCTACAATGAGCAGTTCTTC. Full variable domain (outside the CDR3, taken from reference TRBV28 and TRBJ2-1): DVKVTQSSRYLVKRTGEKVFLECVQDMDHENMFWYRQDPGLGLRLIYFSYDVKMKEKGDIPEGYSVSREKKERFSLILESASTNQTSMYLCASSRHLAIRSYNEQFFGPGTRLTVL.

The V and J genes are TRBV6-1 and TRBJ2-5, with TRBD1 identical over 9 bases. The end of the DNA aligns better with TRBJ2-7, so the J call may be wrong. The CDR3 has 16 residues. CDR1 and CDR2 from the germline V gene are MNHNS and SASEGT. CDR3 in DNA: TGTGCCAGCAGTGTAGGGCCGGGACAGGGTCTGAACGAGCAGTACTTC. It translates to CASSVGPGQGLNEQYF.